These 17 T cell receptor beta chains were all obtained from the same sample, sequenced in a study of Graves' ophthalmopathy and Graves' hyperthyroidism. For repertoire sequencing, the TCR beta CDR3 regions were amplified from RNA transcripts. An initial RT-PCR round employing HTBI primers preceded a second-round multiplex PCR. TCRdb reanalysed the multiplex PCR reads using MiXCR and keeps one entry per CDR3 protein. Here the sample spans about 700,000 distinct CDR3 sequences, 35% to 50% being singletons. The sequenced sample was peripheral blood. The receptors come from an adult man with Graves' ophthalmopathy.

The table lists this clonotype with many counts. CDR3 nucleotide sequence: TGTGCCATCAGTCCCCCTAGTACCTACGAGCAGTACTTC. Its translation: CAISPPSTYEQYF. The chain employs TRBV10-3 and TRBJ2-7; unclear D gene. The CDR3 sequence is 13 residues long. Trimming took off 5 bases at V and 2 bases at J, with 10 bases between the two ends. Germline lookup yields CDR1 ENHRY and CDR2 SYGVKD.

This clonotype was found a few times. J is TRBJ1-5 and V is TRBV20-1; a possible D gene is TRBD1 (6 bases). V was pared by 1 base and J by 1 base, with 8 bases between. The CDR3 sequence is 14 residues long. Germline-derived CDR1 and CDR2 are DFQATT and SNEGSKA (reference sequence). In nucleotides, the CDR3 is TGCAGTGCTAGAGTGGGGGCAAGCAATCAGCCCCAGCATTTT. The encoded protein is CSARVGASNQPQHF.

This clonotype was recorded a few times. The rearrangement uses TRBV5-6 and TRBJ1-2; TRBD1 might be the D (5 bases). The germline gives CDR1 SGHDT, CDR2 YYEEEE. The CDR3 sequence is 15 residues long. Trimming stripped 0 bases from V and 6 bases from J, with 15 bases between. The CDR3 here is CASSLDYRPIDGYTF. The CDR3 DNA is TGTGCCAGCAGCTTGGATTACAGGCCTATCGATGGCTACACCTTC.

This clonotype has a handful of counts. The chain combines TRBV6-5 with TRBJ2-2, with TRBD1 matching over 7 bases. The CDR3 runs to 17 residues. After removal of 2 bases from V and 7 bases from J, the junction contained 13 bases not matched to a gene. Per germline, CDR1 MNHEY and CDR2 SVGAGI. CDR3 in amino acids: CASSYATGTASYGELFF. The CDR3 DNA sequence: TGTGCCAGCAGTTACGCGACTGGGACAGCCTCCTACGGGGAGCTGTTTTTT.

As concerns this clonotype: Its ends do not fully match the called genes, so a read error is possible. This chain joins TRBV25-1 and TRBJ2-2, with D possibly TRBD2 on 5 matching bases. The CDR3 is 16 amino acids. The germline V gene has CDR1 MGHDK and CDR2 SYGVNS. The CDR3 here is CTSRDVPGWDTGELFF. The CDR3 coding sequence is TGTACCAGCAGAGATGTGCCGGGGTGGGACACCGGGGAGCTGTTTTTT.

About this clonotype: Given a much more abundant clone one base away, this may be a read error. The final CDR3 position lacks the conserved phenylalanine or tryptophan, pointing to a likely read error. The chain combines TRBV29-1 with TRBJ1-2; weak D call: TRBD1 (6 bases). The CDR3 covers 16 residues. V lost 1 base and J lost 7, with 22 bases in between. Germline V lookup: CDR1 SQVTM, CDR2 ANQGSEA. The CDR3 is CSVEGIPGGPEVGYTL. The CDR3 DNA follows: TGCAGCGTTGAAGGCATTCCGGGGGGCCCGGAGGTTGGCTACACCCTC.

The chain has TRBV9 and TRBJ2-3; D is unclear. Germline lookup yields CDR1 SGDLS and CDR2 YYNGEE. This CDR3 is 16 amino acids long. Trimming stripped 0 bases from V and 6 bases from J, with 17 bases between. The CDR3 spells CASSVDSVVRLDTQYF. CDR3 DNA: TGTGCCAGCAGCGTAGACTCCGTGGTAAGGTTGGATACGCAGTATTTT.

Points on this clonotype: Since a much larger clone is just one base distant, this may be a read error. The V gene is TRBV24-1, the J gene TRBJ1-5; D remains ambiguous. Germline CDR1 is KGHDR and CDR2 is SFDVKD. CDR3 length: 12 residues. The V end lost 7 bases, the J end lost 3 bases, and 6 bases lay between the germline ends. The CDR3 DNA follows: TGTGCCACCAGCCAACCCAATCAGCCCCAGCATTTT. Translation: CATSQPNQPQHF.

This chain joins TRBV29-1 and TRBJ1-6; 9 bases are shared with TRBD1. CDR1 and CDR2 (germline): SQVTM, ANQGSEA. This CDR3 contains 13 residues. Trimming at V came to 4 bases and at J to 11 bases, leaving 6 bases not matched to a gene. The CDR3 spells CSVVTGGNPPLHF. As DNA, the CDR3 is TGCAGCGTTGTGACAGGGGGGAACCCACCCCTCCACTTT.

The V gene is TRBV10-1, the J gene TRBJ1-1, with D tentatively TRBD1 (5 bases). CDR1 is WNHNN and CDR2 is SYGVQD in the germline V gene (reference sequence). The CDR3 consists of 16 residues. The CDR3 DNA follows: TGCGCGGCGGAAGGGAGGGGAACCATGGGGGGGGCTGAAGCTTTCTTT. Translating it yields CAAEGRGTMGGAEAFF.

A few counts support this clonotype. The genes are TRBV9 and TRBJ2-2; D is unclear. V lost 1 base and J 1 base, leaving 5 bases between the germline ends. The V gene's germline CDR1 is SGDLS and CDR2 YYNGEE. The CDR3 length is 14 residues. CDR3 in amino acids: CASSVLENTGELFF. The CDR3 DNA is TGTGCCAGCAGCGTATTAGAGAACACCGGGGAGCTGTTTTTT.

This clonotype was recorded a few times. CDR3 sequence: CASSGTRGGRGGLGYTDTQYF. CDR3 bases: TGTGCCAGCAGTGGAACTCGGGGGGGAAGGGGGGGTTTGGGCTACACAGATACGCAGTATTTT. The rearrangement joins TRBV25-1 to TRBJ2-3, with 8 bases lining up with TRBD2. This CDR3 has 21 residues. Germline CDR1 MGHDK, CDR2 SYGVNS. V shed 4 bases and J 2 bases; nucleotides not matched to a gene: 23.

This clonotype appeared a few times. The rearrangement uses TRBV5-6 and TRBJ2-5, with D uncertain. The germline V and J ends were trimmed by 0 bases and 1 base, with 7 bases remaining between them. From germline, CDR1 is SGHDT and CDR2 YYEEEE. The CDR3 totals 14 residues. The CDR3 region is CASSLESIQETQYF. In nucleotides, the CDR3 is TGTGCCAGCAGCTTGGAGAGTATCCAAGAGACCCAGTACTTC. The entire variable domain, with the rest obtained from reference TRBV5-6 and TRBJ2-5, is as follows: DAGVTQSPTHLIKTRGQQVTLRCSPKSGHDTVSWYQQALGQGPQFIFQYYEEEERQRGNFPDRFSGHQFPNYSSELNVNALLLGDSALYLCASSLESIQETQYFGPGTRLLVL.

Regarding this clonotype: This sequence may be a read error, since a much larger clone differs from it by one base. This chain links TRBV29-1 with TRBJ2-7; possible D gene TRBD2, 6 bases. V was trimmed by 4 bases and J by 0 bases, leaving 16 bases between them. This CDR3 has 15 amino acids. Germline-derived CDR1 and CDR2 are SQVTM and ANQGSEA. The CDR3 is CSVVTMGLSSYEQYF. In DNA form, the CDR3 reads TGCAGCGTTGTAACAATGGGACTGAGCTCCTACGAGCAGTACTTC.

The chain carries TRBV7-2 and TRBJ1-5; D not certain. CDR3 length: 15 amino acids. In germline, CDR1 is SGHTA, CDR2 FQGNSA. V was pared by 1 base and J by 0 bases, with 7 bases between. CDR3 coding DNA: TGTGCCAGCAGCTTAGGGTCGACTAGCAATCAGCCCCAGCATTTT. Translating it yields CASSLGSTSNQPQHF.

V usage is TRBV29-1 and J usage is TRBJ2-3; 10 positions match TRBD1. The V segment lost 8 bases and the J segment 6 bases; nucleotides outside the gene matches: 17. CDR1 and CDR2 (germline): SQVTM, ANQGSEA. CDR3 size: 16 residues. The CDR3 reads CSTRRTGGFTDDTQYF. The CDR3 coding sequence is TGCAGCACCAGACGGACAGGGGGATTCACTGACGATACGCAGTATTTT.

This clonotype was counted ten times or more. V and J are TRBV9 and TRBJ1-2, with D hard to call. Trimming shortened V by 3 bases and J by 1 base, and 13 bases separated the two germline ends. This CDR3 has 15 residues. Germline-derived CDR1 and CDR2 are SGDLS and YYNGEE. The CDR3 DNA sequence: TGTGCCAGCAGCGATACAGTTTCTAATAACTATGGCTACACCTTC. Its protein product is CASSDTVSNNYGYTF.